These 27 T cell receptor beta chains came from one sample sequenced in a study of PD-1 blockade in classical Hodgkin lymphoma. Time point meaning: cycle 4 day 1 (C4D1), after five to seven weeks of nivolumab. Every single patient, without exception, relapsed after autologous stem cell transplantation, and brentuximab vedotin exposure varied. Assay used: immunoSEQ multiplex PCR; TCRdb lists only in-frame clones, some missing. The table includes under 40,000 clones, around 81% detected once. This material consisted of peripheral blood mononuclear cells (PBMCs), taken before the fourth cycle of nivolumab. The receptors come from a human donor with classical Hodgkin lymphoma.

The genes are TRBV29-1 and TRBJ1-1; a weak D match, TRBD1 (6 bases). This CDR3 comprises 14 residues. The germline CDR1 and CDR2 sequences are SQVTM and ANQGSEA. Trimming removed 4 bases from V and 4 bases from J, with 16 bases in between. The CDR3 reads CSVASLTGTTEAFF. In nucleotides, the CDR3 is TGCAGCGTTGCGTCCCTAACAGGGACCACTGAAGCTTTCTTT.

This rearrangement joins TRBV7-9 to TRBJ2-5; 8 bases align to TRBD1. Trimming took 2 bases from V and 4 from J; bases not matched to a gene: 6. Per the germline V gene, CDR1 is SEHNR and CDR2 is FQNEAQ (reference sequence). The CDR3 is 15 residues long. This CDR3 is CASSLRQGNLETQYF. CDR3 bases: TGTGCCAGCAGCTTACGACAGGGGAATTTAGAGACCCAGTACTTC.

V usage is TRBV11-3 and J usage is TRBJ1-1; D is possibly TRBD1 (6 bases). Trimming took off 5 bases at V and 1 base at J, with 11 bases between the two ends. CDR3 length: 14 residues. Looked up from germline, CDR1 is SGHNT and CDR2 is YENEEA. The CDR3 DNA reads as TGTGCCAGCAGCCACAGGGCCTCGAACACTGAAGCTTTCTTT. The encoded protein is CASSHRASNTEAFF.

The chain joins TRBV27 to TRBJ2-1; the D gene is possibly TRBD1 (6 bases). V lost 5 bases, J lost 2 bases, and 13 bases lay in between. The CDR3 extends over 15 amino acids. CDR1 and CDR2 from the germline V gene are MNHEY and SMNVEV (reference sequence). The CDR3 DNA is TGTGCCAGCAGTCTTCAGGGACAACCCTACAATGAGCAGTTCTTC. Translating it yields CASSLQGQPYNEQFF.

The V call is TRBV5-1, the J call TRBJ1-2; TRBD1 agrees at 9 bases. Germline V CDR1 and CDR2: SGHRS, YFSETQ. The CDR3 is made up of 14 amino acids. V dropped 0 bases and J dropped 7; count of bases not matched to a gene: 4. CDR3 sequence: CASSLGGDRAGYTF. CDR3 sequence (DNA): TGCGCCAGCAGCTTGGGTGGGGACAGGGCTGGCTACACCTTC.

The chain has TRBV5-4 and TRBJ1-1; D is possibly TRBD1 (6 bases). Trimming removed 0 bases at V and 1 base at J, with 16 bases between. The germline gives CDR1 SGHNT, CDR2 YYREEE (reference sequence). This CDR3 is built from 17 residues. The DNA for the CDR3 is TGTGCCAGCAGCTTGGTCAGGGGATTGGGCGCGAACACTGAAGCTTTCTTT. Translated: CASSLVRGLGANTEAFF.

The CDR3 DNA sequence: TGTGCCAGCAGCTCCAGACGACTTGCGGGAGGGGCAGATACGCAGTATTTT. Its protein is CASSSRRLAGGADTQYF. V usage is TRBV7-6 and J usage is TRBJ2-3; TRBD2 agrees at 9 bases. Trimming cost V 4 bases and J 4 bases; bases outside gene matches: 12. Germline assignment: CDR1 SGHVS and CDR2 FNYEAQ. This CDR3 has 17 residues. The full variable domain, rest sourced from reference TRBV7-6 and TRBJ2-3, is GAGVSQSPRYKVTKRGQDVALRCDPISGHVSLYWYRQALGQGPEFLTYFNYEAQQDKSGLPNDRFSAERPEGSISTLTIQRTEQRDSAMYRCASSSRRLAGGADTQYFGPGTRLTVL.

The rearrangement links TRBV6-5 to TRBJ2-2; TRBD2 agrees at 7 bases. Trimming removed 8 bases from V and 1 base from J; junction bases left unmatched: 4. Per the germline V gene, CDR1 is MNHEY and CDR2 is SVGAGI. The CDR3 is 14 residues long. CDR3 loop: CASLTGGNTGELFF. The CDR3 DNA follows: TGTGCCAGCCTTACGGGGGGGAACACCGGGGAGCTGTTTTTT.

J is TRBJ2-5 and V is TRBV7-9; 7 nucleotides line up with TRBD2. Unmatched junction bases numbered 1, after V lost 2 bases and J lost 7 bases. The germline V gene has CDR1 SEHNR and CDR2 FQNEAQ (reference sequence). CDR3 size: 12 residues. The CDR3 sequence is CASSLPSGTQYF. CDR3 in DNA: TGTGCCAGCAGCTTACCTAGCGGGACCCAGTACTTC.

The V and J genes are TRBV11-2 and TRBJ2-5; the D call may be TRBD1 or TRBD2 (6 bases each). V lost 1 base and J lost 1, with 13 bases in between. The CDR3 is 16 residues long. Germline V gene sequence: CDR1 SGHAT, CDR2 FQNNGV. Here the CDR3 reads CASSLGPPGAQETQYF. DNA of the CDR3: TGTGCCAGCAGCTTAGGCCCACCGGGGGCCCAAGAGACCCAGTACTTC. Combining the CDR3 with reference TRBV11-2 and TRBJ2-5 gives the whole variable domain EAGVAQSPRYKIIEKRQSVAFWCNPISGHATLYWYQQILGQGPKLLIQFQNNGVVDDSQLPKDRFSAERLKGVDSTLKIQPAKLEDSAVYLCASSLGPPGAQETQYFGPGTRLLVL.

This clone was seen only once. The rearrangement links TRBV9 to TRBJ2-5; 12 bases fit TRBD2. TRBJ2-7 matches the DNA end more closely, so the J call is doubtful. Germline assignment: CDR1 SGDLS and CDR2 YYNGEE. The CDR3 has 16 amino acids. The CDR3 DNA sequence: TGTGCCAGCAGCCCACGGACTAGCGGGATCTTCGGCGAGCAGTACTTC. Its protein product is CASSPRTSGIFGEQYF.

The J gene is TRBJ2-3, the V gene TRBV14; D call uncertain. Between the trimmed V and J ends, which lost 2 bases and 5 bases, there was a span of 2 bases. Per germline, CDR1 SGHDN and CDR2 FVKESK. The CDR3 loop spans 11 amino acids. The CDR3 protein is CASSQLDTQYF. CDR3 in DNA: TGTGCCAGCAGCCAACTAGATACGCAGTATTTT.

The genes are TRBV5-8 and TRBJ1-6; 9 bases align to TRBD1. The CDR3 totals 18 residues. The trim removed 3 bases at V and 5 bases at J, leaving 12 bases unmatched. Germline V gene lookup returns CDR1 SGHTS and CDR2 YDEGEE. The CDR3: CASSSWRGTGSNNSPLHF. In nucleotides, the CDR3 is TGTGCCAGCAGCTCTTGGCGGGGGACAGGGTCAAATAATTCACCCCTCCACTTT.

This clone was recorded a few times. This chain connects TRBV28 to TRBJ1-2; D unclear. This CDR3 is 17 amino acids long. Trimming took 5 bases from V and 0 from J, leaving 19 bases between them. CDR1 is MDHEN and CDR2 is SYDVKM in the germline V gene. The CDR3 loop reads CASSEPTSAFPNYGYTF. The CDR3 bases are TGTGCCAGCAGTGAGCCGACAAGCGCTTTCCCTAACTATGGCTACACCTTC.

The chain recombines TRBV5-4 with TRBJ2-5; TRBD2 matches 11 bases. Germline CDR1 and CDR2: SGHNT and YYREEE (reference sequence). V gave up 1 base and J gave up 3 bases; unmatched junction bases: 8. CDR3 size: 17 residues. The CDR3 region is CASSLPGRLAGKETQYF. CDR3 bases: TGTGCCAGCAGCTTGCCGGGGAGACTAGCGGGAAAAGAGACCCAGTACTTC. Full variable domain (outside the CDR3, taken from reference TRBV5-4 and TRBJ2-5): ETGVTQSPTHLIKTRGQQVTLRCSSQSGHNTVSWYQQALGQGPQFIFQYYREEENGRGNFPPRFSGLQFPNYSSELNVNALELDDSALYLCASSLPGRLAGKETQYFGPGTRLLVL.

The chain has TRBV5-1 and TRBJ1-6, with D tentatively TRBD1 (5 bases). V lost 4 bases, J lost 7 bases, and 15 bases lay in between. The CDR3 consists of 15 residues. Germline V gives CDR1 SGHRS, CDR2 YFSETQ. The CDR3 loop is CASSPLQGGNSPLHF. The CDR3 DNA reads as TGCGCCAGCAGCCCACTTCAGGGTGGAAATTCACCCCTCCACTTT.

The table lists this clone with a few counts. This chain links TRBV28 with TRBJ1-2; D gene uncertain. The CDR3 has 13 residues. Germline CDR1 MDHEN, CDR2 SYDVKM. The V and J ends lost 3 bases and 6 bases respectively, with 11 bases between them. Written as DNA, the CDR3 is TGTGCCAGCAGTTTTACCAGGAGTGATGGCTACACCTTC. This codes for CASSFTRSDGYTF.

This sequence joins TRBV2 and TRBJ1-1; D uncertain. The CDR3 has 14 residues. Germline V lookup: CDR1 SNHLY, CDR2 FYNNEI. The V and J ends lost 1 base and 0 bases respectively, with 6 bases between them. The CDR3 DNA is TGTGCCAGCAGTGAAGACATGTTGAACACTGAAGCTTTCTTT. This sequence encodes CASSEDMLNTEAFF.

The chain combines TRBV10-2 with TRBJ1-5; 9 bases agree with TRBD1. Germline CDR1 is WSHSY and CDR2 is SAAADI. The CDR3 is 15 amino acids. V shed 3 bases and J 6 bases; nucleotides not matched to a gene: 6. The CDR3 protein is CASSDGDRASQPQHF. The CDR3 DNA sequence: TGCGCCAGCAGTGATGGGGACAGGGCAAGTCAGCCCCAGCATTTT.

The rearrangement links TRBV27 to TRBJ1-2; D uncertain. V lost 5 bases and J lost 8, with 18 bases in between. The CDR3 loop spans 14 amino acids. Looked up from germline, CDR1 is MNHEY and CDR2 is SMNVEV (reference sequence). The CDR3 spells CASSADTTHGGYTF. CDR3 nucleotides: TGTGCCAGCAGTGCCGACACTACCCACGGAGGCTACACCTTC.

The J gene is TRBJ1-1, the V gene TRBV2; maybe TRBD1 (5 bases). V lost 5 bases and J 4 bases, leaving 11 bases between the germline ends. The V gene's germline CDR1 is SNHLY and CDR2 FYNNEI. CDR3 length: 13 amino acids. CDR3 in DNA: TGTGCCAGCAGTTTTGGTGGGGGCACTGAAGCTTTCTTT. Its translation is CASSFGGGTEAFF.

This clone appeared a single time. This chain uses TRBV29-1 with TRBJ1-1; possible D gene TRBD1, 6 bases. The CDR3 loop spans 15 amino acids. In germline, CDR1 is SQVTM, CDR2 ANQGSEA. The V end was cut by 2 bases, the J end by 5 bases, with 18 bases between. CDR3 amino acids: CSVEYLGGFFTEAFF. CDR3 coding DNA: TGCAGCGTTGAATACTTAGGGGGTTTTTTTACTGAAGCTTTCTTT.

The chain has TRBV7-2 and TRBJ1-2; 7 bases match TRBD1. Germline V gene data show CDR1 as SGHTA and CDR2 as FQGNSA. J was trimmed by 1 base and V by 5 bases; bases with no gene match: 4. The CDR3 sequence is 14 residues long. The CDR3 region is CASSLGTVNYGYTF. The CDR3 DNA follows: TGTGCCAGCAGCCTAGGGACAGTTAACTATGGCTACACCTTC. Drawing the rest from reference TRBV7-2 and TRBJ1-2, the complete variable domain is GAGVSQSPSNKVTEKGKDVELRCDPISGHTALYWYRQSLGQGLEFLIYFQGNSAPDKSGLPSDRFSAERTGGSVSTLTIQRTQQEDSAVYLCASSLGTVNYGYTFGSGTRLTVV.

J is TRBJ2-7 and V is TRBV9; 7 positions match TRBD2. The CDR3 runs to 15 residues. Germline lookup yields CDR1 SGDLS and CDR2 YYNGEE. Unmatched junction bases numbered 5, after V lost 0 bases and J lost 2 bases. CDR3 sequence reads: CASSVGGGSTYEQYF. The DNA of the CDR3 is TGTGCCAGCAGCGTAGGCGGCGGGAGCACCTACGAGCAGTACTTC.

The CDR3 here is CASRPGGTGAYNEQFF. For the CDR3, the DNA is TGCGCCAGCAGGCCCGGGGGGACAGGGGCCTACAATGAGCAGTTCTTC. This sequence joins TRBV10-1 and TRBJ2-1; 10 positions match TRBD1. CDR1 is WNHNN and CDR2 is SYGVQD in the germline V gene (reference sequence). The junction had 7 bases not matched to a gene; V was cut back by 6 bases and J by 2 bases. This CDR3 is built from 16 residues.

The rearrangement joins TRBV5-1 to TRBJ1-5; D gene ambiguous. The germline gives CDR1 SGHRS, CDR2 YFSETQ. Trimming left V 0 bases short and J 1 base short, with 8 bases between. The CDR3 spans 15 residues. CDR3 loop: CASSLGTESNQPQHF. For the CDR3, the DNA is TGCGCCAGCAGCTTGGGGACTGAGAGCAATCAGCCCCAGCATTTT.

The CDR3 DNA follows: TGTGCCTGGAGTAAAGGACTCCAGGGCACTGAAGCTTTCTTT. Its protein is CAWSKGLQGTEAFF. The chain combines TRBV30 with TRBJ1-1; tentative D call: TRBD1 (5 bases). Germline V gene lookup returns CDR1 GTSNPN and CDR2 SVGIG (reference sequence). The CDR3 totals 14 residues. V shed 2 bases and J shed 4 bases, with 14 bases lying between them.